The sequence of this T cell receptor beta chain was determined in a study of blood T cell repertoires in COVID-19. V lost 2 bases, J lost 8 bases, and 14 bases stayed unmatched. Germline V lookup: CDR1 MDHEN, CDR2 SYDVKM. The CDR3 extends over 16 amino acids. Produced via immunoSEQ multiplex PCR; TCRdb's table is partial and in-frame only. The table includes tens of thousands of clones, approximately 86% detected once. This clonotype was sampled from a woman aged 55-75 years with acute or convalescent COVID-19. The chain links TRBV28 to TRBJ1-2, with 7 bases aligning to TRBD1. The sample consisted of peripheral blood. CDR3 sequence reads: CASSLQGGRESWGYTF. For the CDR3, the DNA is TGTGCCAGCAGTTTACAAGGGGGCAGGGAGAGTTGGGGCTACACCTTC.